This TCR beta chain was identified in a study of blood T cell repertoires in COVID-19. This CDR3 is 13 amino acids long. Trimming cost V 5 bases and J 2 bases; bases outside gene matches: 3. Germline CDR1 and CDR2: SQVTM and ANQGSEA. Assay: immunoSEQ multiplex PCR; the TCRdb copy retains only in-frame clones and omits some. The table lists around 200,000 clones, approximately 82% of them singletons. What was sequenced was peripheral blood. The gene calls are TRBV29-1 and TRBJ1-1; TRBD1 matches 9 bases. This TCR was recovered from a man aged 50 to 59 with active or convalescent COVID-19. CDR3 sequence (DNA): TGCAGCGTTCAGACAGGGGGAAACACTGAAGCTTTCTTT. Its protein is CSVQTGGNTEAFF.